This T cell receptor beta chain was sequenced during a study of shared clonotypes between healthy human individuals. Findings and caveats of the study: It was the non-shared clonotypes that had lower generation probabilities than clonotypes shared by all four donors.

The method was immunoSEQ multiplex PCR; TCRdb's version includes in-frame clones alone and lacks a portion of them. The repertoire holds some 1.4 million clones, with 96% as singletons. All donors were healthy HIV-negative adults lacking recent acute infections or vaccinations. Points on this clone: Antigen unknown.

Sequencing was done on a sample of naive CD4+ T cells sorted from blood. Subset given: CD45RA+ positively selected. This receptor was obtained from a man younger than 45 in good health.

The chain's CDR3 is CAISEGRDRGTDTQYF. In DNA, the CDR3 is TGTGCCATCAGTGAAGGCCGGGACAGGGGGACAGATACGCAGTATTTT. The chain uses TRBV10-3 and TRBJ2-3; 11 bases fit TRBD1. CDR1 and CDR2 (germline): ENHRY, SYGVKD. V dropped 3 bases and J dropped 3; count of bases not matched to a gene: 5. CDR3 length: 16 residues.